These 8 T cell receptor beta chains share one sample of origin, sequenced in a study of cytomegalovirus exposure and HLA in healthy donors. The PCR employed 60 Vbeta primers together with 13 Jbeta primers. Generated by immunoSEQ multiplex PCR, the TCRdb table keeps only in-frame clones and is missing some. Found here are about 180,000 clones, around 80% of them singletons; the top ten hold more than 1.1%. The material sequenced was PBMCs. These receptors were taken from a girl between 10 and 17 years old in good health and CMV-seropositive.

The chain joins TRBV27 to TRBJ2-5, with D hard to call. Germline V gene sequence: CDR1 MNHEY, CDR2 SMNVEV (reference sequence). The CDR3 loop spans 13 amino acids. V shed 3 bases and J shed 0 bases, with 5 bases lying between them. DNA of the CDR3: TGTGCCAGCAGTTTTTCGTACCAAGAGACCCAGTACTTC. This sequence encodes CASSFSYQETQYF.

The chain carries TRBV5-4 and TRBJ2-3; the D is unclear. Germline CDR1 is SGHNT and CDR2 is YYREEE (reference sequence). Trimming took 0 bases from V and 1 from J, leaving 12 bases between them. The CDR3 has 16 residues. The CDR3 nucleotides read TGTGCCAGCAGCTTGGCCTTGATGAGCGGCACAGATACGCAGTATTTT. Amino acid sequence: CASSLALMSGTDTQYF.

This chain joins TRBV5-6 and TRBJ2-7; 7 bases are a match to TRBD2. V shed 0 bases and J 4 bases; nucleotides not matched to a gene: 10. The CDR3 runs to 16 residues. From germline, CDR1 is SGHDT and CDR2 YYEEEE. The CDR3 DNA follows: TGTGCCAGCAGCTTGGTTTGGGGGGAGGGTATTTACGAGCAGTACTTC. Amino acids: CASSLVWGEGIYEQYF.

This chain links TRBV6-6 with TRBJ1-1; no reliable D call. The CDR3 totals 12 residues. Trimming removed 9 bases from V and 4 bases from J, with 12 bases in between. Germline V gives CDR1 MNHNY, CDR2 SVGAGI (reference sequence). The CDR3 region has the DNA TGTGCCAGTCTCCTCTCAGGCACTGAAGCTTTCTTT. This translates into CASLLSGTEAFF.

The V call is TRBV7-2, the J call TRBJ2-1, with 14 bases lining up with TRBD2. The CDR3 sequence is 16 residues long. V lost 5 bases, J lost 9 bases, and 9 bases stayed unmatched. CDR1 and CDR2 from the germline V gene are SGHTA and FQGNSA. This chain's CDR3 is CASSAQTSGRAFEQFF. CDR3 DNA: TGTGCCAGCAGCGCTCAGACTAGCGGGAGGGCCTTTGAGCAGTTCTTC.

As regards this clone: The junction shows a germline mismatch at one end, possibly a read error. Other DNA sequences within the sample encode an identical CDR3. The chain employs TRBV2 and TRBJ1-1, with D tentatively TRBD1 (6 bases). The germline CDR1 and CDR2 sequences are SNHLY and FYNNEI. This CDR3 has 14 amino acids. Here the CDR3 reads CASSRQVMNTEAFF. The CDR3 nucleotides read TGCGCCAGCAGCCGACAGGTCATGAACACTGAAGCTTTCTTT.

J is TRBJ1-2 and V is TRBV7-6; TRBD1 agrees at 7 bases. Unmatched junction bases numbered 14, after V lost 5 bases and J lost 14 bases. Germline CDR1 is SGHVS and CDR2 is FNYEAQ. The CDR3 length is 13 residues. In nucleotides, the CDR3 is TGTGCCAGCAGCCCACGGACAGGACGACCCGGGACCTTC. The encoded protein is CASSPRTGRPGTF.

The chain employs TRBV4-3 and TRBJ2-7; 7 nucleotides line up with TRBD2. V shed 0 bases and J 3 bases; nucleotides not matched to a gene: 5. The CDR3 extends over 15 amino acids. Germline assignment: CDR1 LGHNA and CDR2 YSLEER. CDR3: CASSQDGTNNYEQYF. Written as DNA, the CDR3 is TGCGCCAGCAGCCAAGATGGGACTAACAACTACGAGCAGTACTTC.